A selection of T cell receptor beta chains follows, all from one sample in a study of cytomegalovirus exposure and HLA in healthy donors. Assay: immunoSEQ multiplex PCR; the TCRdb copy retains only in-frame clones and omits some. This table holds more than 200,000 clones. The sequencing sample was made of PBMCs. Source of these receptors: a woman between 25 and 40 years old in good health and CMV-seropositive. CDR3s include the opening cysteine and the closing phenylalanine or tryptophan. A D gene is named only where the DNA matches it firmly.

CDR3 length	D gene	J gene	V gene	CDR3 DNA	CDR3 protein
15	-	TRBJ1-3	TRBV29-1	TGCAGCGTTGAAGTTCGCTGGGCGTCTGGAAACACCATATATTTT	CSVEVRWASGNTIYF
14	TRBD1	TRBJ1-6	TRBV27	TGTGCCAGCAGTCCCGGGACAGGGGTCTCACCCCTCCACTTT	CASSPGTGVSPLHF
14	TRBD1	TRBJ1-2	TRBV19	TGTGCCGTAAGCCTCAGGGGGCCGGACTATGGCTACACCTTC	CAVSLRGPDYGYTF
17	TRBD1	TRBJ1-4	TRBV7-2	TGTGCCAGCAGCTTATTAGCCAGGGGGGCAACTAATGAAAAACTGTTTTTT	CASSLLARGATNEKLFF
18	TRBD2	TRBJ2-3	TRBV10-1	TGCGCCAGCAGTGAGGCCCGACTAGCGGGAGGGATCACAGATACGCAGTATTTT	CASSEARLAGGITDTQYF
15	TRBD1	TRBJ1-1	TRBV2	TGTGCCAGCAGCCGCTCAGGGGGGAGAGGCACTGAAGCTTTCTTT	CASSRSGGRGTEAFF
12	-	TRBJ1-5	TRBV28	TGTGCCAGCAATTCGGGCAATCAGCCCCAGCATTTT	CASNSGNQPQHF
15	-	TRBJ1-3	TRBV14	TGTGCCAGCAGCCATAGACGGGGCTCTGGAAACACCATATATTTT	CASSHRRGSGNTIYF
15	-	TRBJ1-3	TRBV6-1	TGTGCCAGCAGGGAGACAGGACTCTCTGGAAACACCATATATTTT	CASRETGLSGNTIYF
12	-	TRBJ1-5	TRBV6-1	TGTGCCAGCAGTGAGTCGAATCAGCCCCAGCATTTT	CASSESNQPQHF
16	TRBD2	TRBJ2-1	TRBV18	TGTGCCAGCTCAAGGACTAGCGGGAGCTCCTACAATGAGCAGTTCTTC	CASSRTSGSSYNEQFF
13	-	TRBJ1-2	TRBV2	TGTGCCAGCAGTGCCAGCGCAGGGGATGGCTACACCTTC	CASSASAGDGYTF
11	-	TRBJ1-1	TRBV11-2	TGTGCCAGCAGCCCGAGAAAAGTGGCTTTCTTT	CASSPRKVAFF
15	TRBD1	TRBJ1-5	TRBV6-1	TGTGCCAGCAGTGAATGGACAGGGGCGCGGGAGCCCCAGCATTTT	CASSEWTGAREPQHF
14	-	TRBJ1-1	TRBV29-1	TGCAGCGTAGTCGGACAGACGCTGAACACTGAAGCTTTCTTT	CSVVGQTLNTEAFF
15	-	TRBJ2-7	TRBV6-5	TGTGCCAGCAGTTACGGCCACGGGGTCGGCTACGAGCAGTACTTC	CASSYGHGVGYEQYF
14	TRBD2	TRBJ2-7	TRBV6-5	TGTGCCAGCAGTTACCAGCGGGAGCGCTACGAGCAGTACTTC	CASSYQRERYEQYF
14	-	TRBJ1-1	TRBV18	TGTGCCAGCTCACCCGCACGGGGGGACACTGAAGCTTTCTTT	CASSPARGDTEAFF
15	TRBD1	TRBJ2-2	TRBV10-3	TGTGCCATCAGCGGACAGGGTAGGAACACCGGGGAGCTGTTTTTT	CAISGQGRNTGELFF
14	-	TRBJ1-2	TRBV6-5	TGTGCCAGCAGTTACGATCGGGGAACTGATGGCTACACCTTC	CASSYDRGTDGYTF
14	-	TRBJ1-2	TRBV11-2	TGTGCCAGCAGTGCTTCACAGGGAAACTATGGCTACACCTTC	CASSASQGNYGYTF
16	-	TRBJ1-5	TRBV5-1	TGCGCCAGCAGCCCCCTAGGCCCCGATCCAAATCAGCCCCAGCATTTT	CASSPLGPDPNQPQHF
14	TRBD2	TRBJ2-1	TRBV2	TGTGCCAGCAAATTAGCGGGGGCCAAGGATGAGCAGTTCTTC	CASKLAGAKDEQFF
14	-	TRBJ1-2	TRBV19	TGTGCCAGTAGTATATCCTGGAGCTTGGAAGGCTACACCTTC	CASSISWSLEGYTF
15	TRBD1	TRBJ1-3	TRBV7-2	TGTGCCAGCAGCTTGGTACAGGGGCCTGGAAACACCATATATTTT	CASSLVQGPGNTIYF